This paragraph reports one T cell receptor (beta chain). Its antigen is currently unknown. The V gene lost 4 bases and the J gene lost 2 bases, with 9 bases spanning the gap. The CDR3 spans 15 residues. CDR1 is MNHEY and CDR2 is SVGAGI in the germline V gene. The authors sequenced patients whose flow cytometry had shown CD8+CD57+ cell expansion. Blood came from patients not yet given any therapy. Profiles of TCR beta VDJ and CDR3 were generated from a genomic DNA template. TCRdb passed the reads through MiXCR, listing each CDR3 protein once. The sample comprises around 180,000 distinct CDR3 sequences, about 50% of which are singletons, and roughly 13% rests with the top ten. This sample is drawn from a study of CD8+CD57+ T cells in acquired aplastic anemia. The study, taken as a whole, reports: The study identified roughly 29 CD8+ CDR3 sequences shared by patients and controls.

Sequencing used sorted CD4+, CD8+, or CD8+CD57+ T cells (not recorded which) from PBMCs. The origin of this receptor is a human donor with aplastic anemia. The rearrangement joins TRBV6-5 to TRBJ1-6; a possible D gene is TRBD1 (5 bases). CDR3 coding DNA: TGTGCCAGCAGTTCAGGGATAACCTATAATTCACCCCTCCACTTT. Protein sequence: CASSSGITYNSPLHF.